Below, 22 T cell receptor beta chains from the same sample are listed, as sequenced in a study of T cell responses to AZD1222 COVID-19 vaccine. This table comes from immunoSEQ multiplex PCR, and its TCRdb copy is limited to in-frame clones, with some not included. The profile shows some 150,000 clones, 89% of them singletons. This specimen consisted of peripheral blood, obtained on day 0 of AZD1222 vaccination. The receptors come from an adult in good health.

The genes are TRBV2 and TRBJ1-3, with 9 bases matching TRBD1. V shed 6 bases, J shed 4 bases, and the junction held 7 bases outside the gene matches. The CDR3 is 15 amino acids. Per the germline V gene, CDR1 is SNHLY and CDR2 is FYNNEI. The CDR3 nucleotides are TGTGCCAGCAGCAGAGGGACAGGGCAAGGAAACACCATATATTTT. Translation gives CASSRGTGQGNTIYF.

CDR3 sequence (DNA): TGTGCCAGCACCCTCTGGGGACAGGAGCCCTCTGGGGCCAACGTCCTGACTTTC. Its protein is CASTLWGQEPSGANVLTF. The chain uses TRBV13 and TRBJ2-6; 8 bases fit TRBD1. V trimming: 7 bases; J trimming: 0 bases; junction bases outside the gene matches: 11. Germline CDR1 reads PRHDT; CDR2 reads FYEKMQ (reference sequence). The CDR3 covers 18 residues.

This rearrangement joins TRBV6-5 to TRBJ2-7, with 8 bases matching TRBD1. J was trimmed by 3 bases and V by 6 bases; bases with no gene match: 7. The CDR3 length is 14 residues. CDR1 MNHEY and CDR2 SVGAGI come from the germline V gene. The CDR3 DNA sequence: TGTGCCAGCAGGGGGGGACAGGTTTTCTACGAGCAGTACTTC. This sequence encodes CASRGGQVFYEQYF.

V and J are TRBV13 and TRBJ1-5, with 7 bases lining up with TRBD1. This CDR3 is built from 14 residues. Germline V CDR1 and CDR2: PRHDT, FYEKMQ (reference sequence). The V gene end was trimmed by 5 bases and the J gene end by 3 bases; junction bases not matched to a gene: 4. This chain's CDR3 is CASSLQGFNQPQHF. CDR3 nucleotide sequence: TGTGCCAGCAGCCTACAGGGGTTCAATCAGCCCCAGCATTTT. Filled out from reference TRBV13 and TRBJ1-5, the complete variable domain reads AAGVIQSPRHLIKEKRETATLKCYPIPRHDTVYWYQQGPGQDPQFLISFYEKMQSDKGSIPDRFSAQQFSDYHSELNMSSLELGDSALYFCASSLQGFNQPQHFGDGTRLSIL.

The chain employs TRBV19 and TRBJ2-4; 9 nucleotides match TRBD1. The V gene's germline CDR1 is LNHDA and CDR2 SQIVND (reference sequence). This CDR3 has 14 amino acids. V was pared by 7 bases and J by 3 bases, with 4 bases of the junction left unmatched. CDR3 protein: CASIGTGHKNIQYF. CDR3 coding DNA: TGTGCCAGTATAGGGACAGGGCACAAAAACATTCAGTACTTC.

This sequence joins TRBV11-2 and TRBJ1-6; D is uncertain. Germline assignment: CDR1 SGHAT and CDR2 FQNNGV. V was shortened by 5 bases and J by 7 bases, with 15 bases between the two germline ends. The length of the CDR3 is 15 residues. The CDR3 spells CASSKAAEGNSPLHF. CDR3 DNA sequence: TGTGCCAGCAGCAAAGCAGCCGAAGGAAATTCACCCCTCCACTTT.

The chain carries TRBV28 and TRBJ1-6; D is undetermined. With 8 bases removed from V and 8 bases from J, the gap between germline ends came to 16 bases. Germline CDR1 and CDR2: MDHEN and SYDVKM. The length of the CDR3 is 14 residues. CDR3: CASGPYFRDSPLHF. The CDR3 DNA sequence: TGTGCCAGCGGACCGTACTTCCGGGATTCACCCCTCCACTTT. Full variable domain (outside the CDR3, taken from reference TRBV28 and TRBJ1-6): DVKVTQSSRYLVKRTGEKVFLECVQDMDHENMFWYRQDPGLGLRLIYFSYDVKMKEKGDIPEGYSVSREKKERFSLILESASTNQTSMYLCASGPYFRDSPLHFGNGTRLTVT.

The chain uses TRBV5-4 and TRBJ2-2, with 9 bases matching TRBD1. V lost 4 bases to trimming and J lost 5 bases; unmatched junction nucleotides: 6. The CDR3 has 15 residues. Germline values: CDR1 SGHNT, CDR2 YYREEE (reference sequence). In DNA, the CDR3 is TGTGCCAGCAGCACGGACAGGGGTGGAACCGGGGAGCTGTTTTTT. Amino acids: CASSTDRGGTGELFF.

The chain recombines TRBV29-1 with TRBJ2-5, with D unclear. CDR1 is SQVTM, CDR2 ANQGSEA, per germline. The CDR3 is 13 residues long. V lost 3 bases and J lost 4, with 12 bases in between. The chain's CDR3 is CSVDSGLGETQYF. The CDR3 DNA follows: TGCAGCGTTGACTCCGGCCTGGGAGAGACCCAGTACTTC.

The rearrangement uses TRBV28 and TRBJ2-3; 7 nucleotides agree with TRBD2. This CDR3 has 14 residues. With V trimmed by 5 bases and J by 0 bases, 2 bases remained unmatched. Germline CDR1 and CDR2: MDHEN and SYDVKM. Here the CDR3 DNA reads TGTGCCAGCAGTAGGGGAGGGAGCACAGATACGCAGTATTTT. This codes for CASSRGGSTDTQYF.

The rearrangement links TRBV7-2 to TRBJ1-6, with a tentative D call TRBD1 (6 bases). Germline CDR1 SGHTA, CDR2 FQGNSA. The CDR3 length is 17 residues. Trimming took 5 bases from V and 7 from J, leaving 21 bases between them. The CDR3 loop reads CASSTLGAVDLNSPLHF. The DNA for the CDR3 is TGTGCCAGCAGCACCCTGGGGGCGGTAGACCTCAATTCACCCCTCCACTTT.

This clone has only a few counts. The same CDR3 arises from other DNA sequences in this sample as well. The rearrangement uses TRBV7-9 and TRBJ2-7; no firm D call. This CDR3 comprises 11 residues. Germline V gene lookup returns CDR1 SEHNR and CDR2 FQNEAQ (reference sequence). Trimming shortened V by 5 bases and J by 0 bases, and 2 bases separated the two germline ends. The CDR3: CASSLSYEQYF. CDR3 in DNA: TGTGCCAGCAGCCTCTCCTACGAGCAGTACTTC.

The rearrangement links TRBV6-2 or TRBV6-3 to TRBJ2-1; D unclear. The CDR3 extends over 16 amino acids. The V and J ends lost 5 bases and 6 bases respectively, with 20 bases between them. The germline gives CDR1 MNHEY, CDR2 SVGEGT. The CDR3 sequence is CASSPNKGESGNEQFF. The CDR3 DNA reads TGTGCCAGCAGTCCAAATAAGGGCGAGTCGGGCAATGAGCAGTTCTTC.

This chain joins TRBV19 and TRBJ1-1, with D hard to call. The CDR3 sequence is 14 residues long. The V and J ends lost 2 bases and 7 bases respectively, with 14 bases between them. The germline V gene encodes CDR1 LNHDA and CDR2 SQIVND (reference sequence). CDR3 sequence (DNA): TGTGCCAGTAGTATATGGACGGCCGACGGTGAAGCTTTCTTT. It translates to CASSIWTADGEAFF.

The chain is built from TRBV13 and TRBJ2-7, with 10 bases aligning to TRBD2. The ends lost 5 bases at V and 4 bases at J; junction bases unmatched: 14. Germline V CDR1 and CDR2: PRHDT, FYEKMQ (reference sequence). The CDR3 loop spans 17 amino acids. CDR3: CASSHGASGGGVYEQYF. In nucleotides, the CDR3 is TGTGCCAGCAGCCACGGGGCTAGCGGGGGTGGGGTGTACGAGCAGTACTTC.

The gene calls are TRBV6-5 and TRBJ1-5; D gene unclear. This CDR3 is 15 amino acids long. Germline V lookup: CDR1 MNHEY, CDR2 SVGAGI. V was pared by 0 bases and J by 3 bases, with 9 bases between. The CDR3 bases are TGTGCCAGCAGTTACTCGGCTCATTACAATCAGCCCCAGCATTTT. Translating it yields CASSYSAHYNQPQHF.

The chain employs TRBV6-5 and TRBJ1-4; no definite D call. This CDR3 spans 14 amino acids. Between the trimmed V and J ends, which lost 2 bases and 0 bases, there was a span of 4 bases. Germline CDR1 reads MNHEY; CDR2 reads SVGAGI. Written as DNA, the CDR3 is TGTGCCAGCAGTTACGCGCCAACTAATGAAAAACTGTTTTTT. Amino acids: CASSYAPTNEKLFF.

This chain joins TRBV9 and TRBJ2-3; maybe TRBD1 (7 bases). Germline CDR1 reads SGDLS; CDR2 reads YYNGEE. The CDR3 loop spans 12 amino acids. V lost 5 bases, J lost 8 bases, and 12 bases lay in between. CDR3 coding DNA: TGTGCCAGCAGTGCAGGGGGGAGTACGCAGTATTTT. Translated: CASSAGGSTQYF.

This chain links TRBV30 with TRBJ1-2; a weak D match, TRBD1 (5 bases). Germline CDR1 is GTSNPN and CDR2 is SVGIG (reference sequence). Trimming cost V 3 bases and J 7 bases, with 18 bases left between them. CDR3 size: 14 residues. The CDR3 DNA follows: TGTGCCTGGAGGGAGCCGGGACCGGCCAGTGGCTACACCTTC. As protein: CAWREPGPASGYTF.

The V and J genes are TRBV18 and TRBJ1-4; TRBD1 agrees at 8 bases. CDR3 length: 16 residues. Germline assignment: CDR1 KGHSH and CDR2 LQKENI. The V gene end was trimmed by 3 bases and the J gene end by 0 bases; junction bases not matched to a gene: 3. The CDR3 bases are TGTGCCAGCTCACCGGACAGGGCCGCAACTAATGAAAAACTGTTTTTT. Translated, it gives CASSPDRAATNEKLFF.

V and J are TRBV6-1 and TRBJ2-7; D may match TRBD1 or TRBD2 (5 bases each). Trimming removed 1 base at V and 0 bases at J, with 10 bases between. Germline loops: CDR1 MNHNS, CDR2 SASEGT. The CDR3 covers 15 residues. CDR3 nucleotides: TGTGCCAGCAGTGAAGAGCCAGGGAGCTCCTACGAGCAGTACTTC. Translating gives CASSEEPGSSYEQYF.

The chain couples TRBV5-3 to TRBJ2-7; D might be TRBD2 (6 bases). TRBV5-3 belongs to the ORF category, with a function that is uncertain. Deletions cut 4 bases from V and 4 bases from J, with 24 bases between. This CDR3 spans 17 amino acids. CDR3 DNA: TGTGCCAGAAGCGGGAGGCAGGGAAGAGGGGTGAAATACGAGCAGTACTTC. As protein: CARSGRQGRGVKYEQYF.